This T cell receptor beta chain was identified during a study of cytotoxic CD8 clonotypes in ibrutinib-treated CLL. At the level of the study: Within the patient group, eleven to twelve were relapsed/refractory and some 14 treatment-naive, and around 17 were IGHV unmutated. Study-wide findings and caveats: Baseline values of clonality outstripped age-matched healthy donors and followed circulating CD8+ T-cell counts.

Comments on this clone: The antigen is undetermined.

This CDR3 has 13 residues. Per the germline V gene, CDR1 is MNHNS and CDR2 is SASEGT. Trimming left V 5 bases short and J 4 bases short, with 11 bases between. Profiling relied on immunoSEQ multiplex PCR, and the TCRdb table lists in-frame clones only, not all of them. This sample has about 130,000 clones, with roughly 85% found just once. Sample: PBMCs, taken after 24 months of ibrutinib treatment. The chain recombines TRBV6-1 with TRBJ1-2; perhaps TRBD1 as D (6 bases). The receptor's source is a human donor with chronic lymphocytic leukemia. As DNA, the CDR3 is TGTGCCAGCAGTATCGGACAGAGCTATGGCTACACCTTC. Its translation is CASSIGQSYGYTF.